The 14 T cell receptor beta chains listed next were all sequenced from one sample in a study of beta chain features in type 1 diabetes. What was sequenced were expressed TCRB transcripts, since all of the isolated RNA had been reverse transcribed. Some clones are missing from TCRdb's copy, which holds only in-frame ones; the method was immunoSEQ multiplex PCR. The sample holds 430,000 or so clones, about an eighth seen once. The sample comprised naive CD4+ T cells from blood. These receptors were obtained from a woman under 30 in good health.

This clone was recorded a few times. The chain links TRBV5-4 to TRBJ2-5, with 11 bases aligning to TRBD2. In germline, CDR1 is SGHNT, CDR2 YYREEE (reference sequence). The length of the CDR3 is 17 residues. V shed 4 bases, J shed 3 bases, and the junction held 11 bases outside the gene matches. CDR3 coding DNA: TGTGCCAGCAGCCCGACTCCGACGGGACTAGCGGAAGAGACCCAGTACTTC. Amino acid sequence: CASSPTPTGLAEETQYF.

The chain uses TRBV27 and TRBJ1-3; D unclear. V lost 2 bases to trimming and J lost 0 bases, with 2 bases between them. This CDR3 has 13 amino acids. In germline, CDR1 is MNHEY, CDR2 SMNVEV (reference sequence). CDR3 in DNA: TGTGCCAGCAGTTTAGCCTCTGGAAACACCATATATTTT. Its translation is CASSLASGNTIYF.

This clone was picked up a small number of times. V gene TRBV13 combines with J gene TRBJ2-5, with TRBD2 matching 7 bases. The length of the CDR3 is 16 residues. CDR1 is PRHDT and CDR2 is FYEKMQ in the germline V gene (reference sequence). J lost 1 base, V lost 2 bases, and 7 bases had no gene match. The chain's CDR3 is CASSLLGGRRQETQYF. The CDR3 nucleotides are TGTGCCAGCAGCTTACTGGGAGGGAGGCGCCAAGAGACCCAGTACTTC.

About this clone itself: This sample also contains other DNA sequences that code for the same CDR3. The J gene is TRBJ1-2, the V gene TRBV7-9; weak D call: TRBD1 (6 bases). The CDR3 runs 11 residues. Trimming took off 5 bases at V and 6 bases at J, with 7 bases between the two ends. Germline-derived CDR1 and CDR2 are SEHNR and FQNEAQ (reference sequence). CDR3 residues: CASSRTDGYTF. DNA of the CDR3: TGTGCCAGCAGCCGGACAGATGGCTACACCTTC. Full variable domain (rest looked up from reference TRBV7-9 and TRBJ1-2): DTGVSQNPRHKITKRGQNVTFRCDPISEHNRLYWYRQTLGQGPEFLTYFQNEAQLEKSRLLSDRFSAERPKGSFSTLEIQRTEQGDSAMYLCASSRTDGYTFGSGTRLTVV.

This clone was seen a few times. The rearrangement joins TRBV20-1 to TRBJ2-3; D ambiguous. Trimming cost V 3 bases and J 4 bases, with 5 bases left between them. The CDR3 extends over 11 amino acids. CDR1 DFQATT and CDR2 SNEGSKA come from the germline V gene (reference sequence). The CDR3 protein is CSASIPDTQYF. The CDR3 DNA is TGCAGTGCTAGTATACCAGATACGCAGTATTTT.

The CDR3 sequence is CASSLERLAGYEQFF. The CDR3 bases are TGTGCCAGCAGCTTAGAGAGGCTAGCGGGATATGAGCAGTTCTTC. This chain links TRBV7-2 with TRBJ2-1; 9 bases are a match to TRBD2. The trim removed 1 base at V and 8 bases at J, leaving 6 bases unmatched. Germline loops: CDR1 SGHTA, CDR2 FQGNSA. The CDR3 sequence is 15 residues long.

This clone was found a few times. V gene TRBV7-3 combines with J gene TRBJ2-3; perhaps TRBD2 as D (6 bases). Per germline, CDR1 SGHTA and CDR2 FQGTGA. The CDR3 consists of 15 residues. Trimming shortened V by 3 bases and J by 1 base, and 11 bases separated the two germline ends. The DNA for the CDR3 is TGTGCCAGCAGCTTGTTTGGCGGGGGCACAGATACGCAGTATTTT. Amino acids: CASSLFGGGTDTQYF. Based on the CDR3 plus reference TRBV7-3 and TRBJ2-3, the full variable domain is GAGVSQTPSNKVTEKGKYVELRCDPISGHTALYWYRQSLGQGPEFLIYFQGTGAADDSGLPNDRFFAVRPEGSVSTLKIQRTERGDSAVYLCASSLFGGGTDTQYFGPGTRLTVL.

Here the CDR3 reads CAISQQGAPDTQYF. The CDR3 nucleotides read TGTGCCATCAGCCAGCAGGGGGCCCCAGATACGCAGTATTTT. J is TRBJ2-3 and V is TRBV10-3; TRBD1 agrees at 8 bases. Germline lookup yields CDR1 ENHRY and CDR2 SYGVKD. V was pared by 6 bases and J by 4 bases, with 6 bases of the junction left unmatched. The CDR3 loop spans 14 amino acids.

This clone appeared a few times. The CDR3 DNA follows: TGTGCCAGCAGCTATAGCGGGAGCACAGATACGCAGTATTTT. Translated: CASSYSGSTDTQYF. V gene TRBV7-8 combines with J gene TRBJ2-3, with 7 nucleotides matching TRBD2. Germline CDR1 reads SGHVS; CDR2 reads FQNEAQ. J lost 0 bases, V lost 4 bases, and 1 base had no gene match. This CDR3 region has 14 residues.

About this clone: An end of the junction does not agree with germline; a read error may underlie this. The rearrangement joins TRBV7-7 to TRBJ2-5; a possible D gene is TRBD1 (7 bases). The V gene's germline CDR1 is SSHAT and CDR2 FNYEAQ (reference sequence). CDR3 length equals 14 residues. The DNA of the CDR3 is TGTGCTAGCAGCGAGGGACTCTCAGGGGGGACCCAGTACTTC. It encodes CASSEGLSGGTQYF.

V and J are TRBV28 and TRBJ2-1; 9 bases fit TRBD2. After removal of 3 bases from V and 5 bases from J, the junction contained 14 bases not matched to a gene. In germline, CDR1 is MDHEN, CDR2 SYDVKM. CDR3 length: 18 amino acids. CDR3 DNA: TGTGCCAGCAGTTTGCACCACATTCTGAAGCGGGGGGACAATGAGCAGTTCTTC. It is translated as CASSLHHILKRGDNEQFF.

This clone was seen a few times. The V gene is TRBV7-9, the J gene TRBJ1-1, with a possible D match to TRBD1 (6 bases). The CDR3 covers 16 residues. Germline V gene data show CDR1 as SEHNR and CDR2 as FQNEAQ (reference sequence). V was cut by 3 bases and J by 5 bases, with 19 bases left in between. CDR3 sequence: CASSLRWQGKGTEAFF. The CDR3 DNA is TGTGCCAGCAGCTTGAGGTGGCAGGGGAAGGGTACTGAAGCTTTCTTT.

A remark on this clone: At one end, the junction sequence differs from germline, possibly due to a read error. The chain carries TRBV20-1 and TRBJ1-6; the D gene is possibly TRBD1 (6 bases). CDR1 is DFQATT, CDR2 SNEGSKA, per germline (reference sequence). The CDR3 is 10 residues long. The CDR3 region has the DNA TGCAGTGCTAGAAACGGGGGCGGCCTTTTT. It codes for CSARNGGGLF.

This clone was detected only a few times. The genes are TRBV9 and TRBJ2-4; D is ambiguous. The V and J ends lost 0 bases and 8 bases respectively, with 12 bases between them. Germline V gene data show CDR1 as SGDLS and CDR2 as YYNGEE. This CDR3 contains 14 residues. As DNA, the CDR3 is TGTGCCAGCAGCGTAGCGGCCCTAGGAGACATTCAGTACTTC. It is translated as CASSVAALGDIQYF.